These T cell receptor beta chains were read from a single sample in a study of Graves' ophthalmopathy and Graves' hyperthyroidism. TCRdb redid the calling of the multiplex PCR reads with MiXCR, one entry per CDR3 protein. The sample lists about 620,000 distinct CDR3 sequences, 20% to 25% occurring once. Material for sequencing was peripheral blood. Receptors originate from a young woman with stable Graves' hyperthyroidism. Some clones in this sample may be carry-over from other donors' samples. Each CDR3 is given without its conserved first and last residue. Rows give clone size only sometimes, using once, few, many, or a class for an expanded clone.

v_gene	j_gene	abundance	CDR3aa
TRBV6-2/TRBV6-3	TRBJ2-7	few	ASSYPPGGYYEQY
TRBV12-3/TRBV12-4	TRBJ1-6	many	ASKFRTDSPLH
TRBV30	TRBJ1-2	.	AWRRKEGYT
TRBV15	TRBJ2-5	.	ATSRDEGGETQY
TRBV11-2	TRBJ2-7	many	ASSLEVGLGEQY
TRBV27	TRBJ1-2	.	ASRDGGSYGYT
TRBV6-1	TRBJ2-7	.	ASGPLTAYSYEQY
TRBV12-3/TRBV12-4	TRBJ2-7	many	ASTTGTGSYEQY
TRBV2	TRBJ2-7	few	ASSVLLLGPAY
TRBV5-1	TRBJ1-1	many	ASSLTSSRMNTEAF
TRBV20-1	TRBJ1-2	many	SARDGAGGIYGYT
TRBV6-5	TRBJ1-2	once	ASSYSRVQGYT
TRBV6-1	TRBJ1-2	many	ASRDTLGGYT
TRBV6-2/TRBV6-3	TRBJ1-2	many	ASSSGIRPNYGYT
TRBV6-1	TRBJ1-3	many	ASTETGKGNTIY
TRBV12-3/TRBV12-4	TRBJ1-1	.	ASSPHPAGPTEAF
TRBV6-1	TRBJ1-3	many	ASSDPLTANTIY
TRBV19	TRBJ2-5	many	ASSPGRAGTGVQETQY
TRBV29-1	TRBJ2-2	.	SVERADTGELF
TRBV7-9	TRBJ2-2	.	ASTNRENTGELF
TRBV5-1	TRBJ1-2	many	ASSLGQFDGYT
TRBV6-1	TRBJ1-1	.	ASMSGQGWNTEAF
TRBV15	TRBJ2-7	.	ATSVPGQGYEQY
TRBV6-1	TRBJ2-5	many	ASSFNRQGGGTQY
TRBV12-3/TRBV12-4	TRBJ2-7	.	ASSPSGAGTYEQY
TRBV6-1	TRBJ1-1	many	ASSPPLRMNTEAF
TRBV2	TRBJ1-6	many	ASSGTDGNSPLH
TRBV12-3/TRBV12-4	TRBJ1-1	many	ARGRVRGTEAF
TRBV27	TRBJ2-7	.	ASSDLAGSHEQY
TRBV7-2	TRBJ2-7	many	ASCLTGVGEQY
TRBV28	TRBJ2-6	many	ASSFTGSGANVLT
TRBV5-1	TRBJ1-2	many	ASSLGLLGSDGYT
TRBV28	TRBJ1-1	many	ASSLTYTEAF
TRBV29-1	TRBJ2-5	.	SSILGRRPGETQY
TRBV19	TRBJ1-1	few	ASSTQQNTEAF
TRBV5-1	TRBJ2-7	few	ASCAGNPPYEQY
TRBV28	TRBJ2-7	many	ASRDGTSFYEQY
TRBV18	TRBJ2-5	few	ASSSTRTVETQY
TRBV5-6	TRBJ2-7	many	ASSLDGTGTSEQY
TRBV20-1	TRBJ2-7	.	SSQPGLEEQY
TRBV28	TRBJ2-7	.	ASSSVAEQY